One T cell receptor (beta chain) is described in this entry. The source of the sample is a study of OX40 agonist ivuxolimab in advanced cancers. Across the study: Patients in dose escalation had liver, melanoma, kidney or head and neck cancers.

Profiled with immunoSEQ multiplex PCR; TCRdb holds only in-frame clones, not every one. The data contain some 58,000 clones, 70% to 90% of them singletons. Material: CD4+ or CD8+ T cells sorted from blood, obtained in a trial of the OX40 agonist ivuxolimab. The clonotype was recovered from an adult with an advanced solid tumor such as melanoma, head and neck, liver or kidney cancer.

In DNA, the CDR3 is TGTGCCAGTAGTCCCCTCGGGGCCAGTAGCACAGATACGCAGTATTTT. Translated: CASSPLGASSTDTQYF. The V call is TRBV19, the J call TRBJ2-3; D could derive from TRBD1 or TRBD2 (5 bases each). Germline V CDR1 and CDR2: LNHDA, SQIVND (reference sequence). Trimming shortened V by 5 bases and J by 0 bases, and 15 bases separated the two germline ends. This CDR3 has 16 residues.